In this sample, the clone carrying this T cell receptor beta chain turned up a few times. Its antigen remains unidentified. TCRdb ran MiXCR on the 5' RACE reads and lists one entry per CDR3 protein. The sample contains about 400,000 distinct CDR3 sequences, 6.2% of which appear only once. These data originate in a study of T cells after yellow fever vaccination. Broader study findings: A large majority of primary-vaccination clones showed up again after the booster (about 97% CD4, 88% CD8).

Sample: PBMCs, taken 5 days after the yellow fever booster vaccination. This receptor was taken from a man aged 30-40 years who received the YFV17D yellow fever vaccine.

The CDR3 coding sequence is TGTGCCAGCAGCCTTCAGGGGCGGGTGCTGTTTTTT. Its translation is CASSLQGRVLFF. V is TRBV7-2 and J is TRBJ2-2; tentatively, D is TRBD1 (6 bases). Trimming took off 5 bases at V and 13 bases at J, with 14 bases between the two ends. Germline V gene sequence: CDR1 SGHTA, CDR2 FQGNSA. This CDR3 has 12 residues.